This T cell receptor beta chain originates from a study of control samples from healthy donors and cancer patients. This CDR3 comprises 14 residues. Trimming removed 3 bases at V and 6 bases at J, with 11 bases between. CDR1 and CDR2 from the germline V gene are LGHNA and YSLEER. Sequencing used immunoSEQ multiplex PCR; TCRdb keeps in-frame clones, though not all of them. The table shows some 150,000 clones, with 91% occurring only once. This receptor was taken from a man between 18 and 29 years old in good health. The material sequenced was blood. The chain combines TRBV4-3 with TRBJ2-2; D gene uncertain. The CDR3 region is CASSQRRWAGELFF. The CDR3 DNA reads as TGCGCCAGCAGCCAGCGACGGTGGGCCGGGGAGCTGTTTTTT.